The TCR beta chain under discussion was sequenced for a study of blood T cell repertoires in COVID-19. Study as a whole: COVID-19 samples from acute and convalescent phases originated in the United States, Italy and Spain.

Per germline, CDR1 SNHLY and CDR2 FYNNEI. CDR3 length equals 14 residues. The J segment lost 10 bases and the V segment lost 4 bases, leaving 6 bases of the junction unmatched. Generated by immunoSEQ multiplex PCR, the TCRdb table keeps only in-frame clones and is missing some. The profile shows approximately 170,000 clones, roughly four fifths of them singletons. The specimen sequenced was peripheral blood. The chain has TRBV2 and TRBJ1-6; 8 nucleotides align to TRBD1. The source of this sequence is a man in his 60s with active or convalescent COVID-19. The CDR3 DNA is TGTGCCAGCAGTGCAGGGGGCGCGGGATCACCCCTCCACTTT. This codes for CASSAGGAGSPLHF.